Shown below are 27 T cell receptor beta chains from a single sample sequenced in a study of Ad26.COV2.S vaccination and SARS-CoV-2 variants. The method was immunoSEQ multiplex PCR; TCRdb's version includes in-frame clones alone and lacks a portion of them. The sample yields under 400,000 clones, around 87% seen once. The treatment here: about 20 received Ad26.COV2.S at low or high dose, single or two shots; about 5 received placebo; per-sample allocation not given. Sample collection was performed on day 63 after the first vaccine or placebo injection. The sequenced sample was peripheral blood, obtained in a trial of Ad26.COV2.S vaccine versus placebo. The receptors come from a person between 18 and 59 years old who received the Ad26.COV2.S COVID-19 vaccine or a placebo.

A single count supports this clone. The J gene is TRBJ2-7, the V gene TRBV5-5; 7 nucleotides agree with TRBD1. CDR3 size: 16 residues. J lost 9 bases, V lost 5 bases, and 20 bases had no gene match. CDR1 SGHKS and CDR2 YYEKEE come from the germline V gene (reference sequence). The CDR3 here is CASRPALMGQQAGQYF. The CDR3 region has the DNA TGTGCCAGCAGGCCCGCCCTTATGGGACAGCAAGCAGGGCAGTACTTC.

The V gene is TRBV11-3, the J gene TRBJ2-3; tentative D call: TRBD2 (6 bases). The germline CDR1 and CDR2 sequences are SGHNT and YENEEA. The CDR3 is made up of 15 amino acids. Between the trimmed V and J ends, which lost 4 bases and 0 bases, there was a span of 11 bases. The CDR3 is CASSSGLTSTDTQYF. CDR3 in DNA: TGTGCCAGCAGCTCGGGACTTACTAGCACAGATACGCAGTATTTT.

Comment on this clone: The sample contains more than one DNA sequence encoding this CDR3. The chain links TRBV10-3 to TRBJ2-1; 9 nucleotides agree with TRBD1. The CDR3 sequence is 14 residues long. CDR1 ENHRY and CDR2 SYGVKD come from the germline V gene. V lost 6 bases to trimming and J lost 8 bases; unmatched junction nucleotides: 8. The CDR3: CAIRGDREADEQFF. The CDR3 DNA sequence: TGTGCCATCAGAGGGGACAGGGAAGCCGATGAGCAGTTCTTC.

V and J are TRBV21-1 and TRBJ1-2; TRBD1, as called in the table, went unchecked against the DNA. TRBV21-1 is a pseudogene locus. The length of the CDR3 is 10 residues. CDR3: CALSRGGYTF. DNA for the CDR3: TGTGCCCTGTCCAGGGGAGGCTACACCTTC.

The genes are TRBV12-3 or TRBV12-4 and TRBJ1-4, with D tentatively TRBD1 (6 bases). This CDR3 is 13 amino acids long. The V gene lost 8 bases and the J gene lost 7 bases, with 14 bases spanning the gap. CDR3 in amino acids: CASLRTATEKLFF. The CDR3 DNA reads TGTGCCAGCCTCAGGACAGCGACTGAAAAACTGTTTTTT.

This sequence joins TRBV9 and TRBJ2-3; D is unresolved. This CDR3 contains 16 residues. V dropped 0 bases and J dropped 0 bases, with 11 bases sitting between them. Germline CDR1 is SGDLS and CDR2 is YYNGEE. CDR3 region: CASSVEGGPSTDTQYF. CDR3 DNA: TGTGCCAGCAGCGTAGAGGGCGGCCCTAGCACAGATACGCAGTATTTT. The full variable domain, with the rest looked up from reference TRBV9 and TRBJ2-3, is DSGVTQTPKHLITATGQRVTLRCSPRSGDLSVYWYQQSLDQGLQFLIQYYNGEERAKGNILERFSAQQFPDLHSELNLSSLELGDSALYFCASSVEGGPSTDTQYFGPGTRLTVL.

This clone was counted at least ten times. The chain links TRBV12-3 or TRBV12-4 to TRBJ1-2; D not certain. The CDR3 spans 13 residues. Trimming took off 6 bases at V and 0 bases at J, with 8 bases between the two ends. The CDR3: CASSLMTNYGYTF. CDR3 nucleotides: TGTGCCAGCAGCTTAATGACTAACTATGGCTACACCTTC.

The J gene is TRBJ1-2, the V gene TRBV30; no clear D. The CDR3 is 14 amino acids. Germline V CDR1 and CDR2: GTSNPN, SVGIG (reference sequence). The V and J ends lost 3 bases and 1 base respectively, with 12 bases between them. Written as DNA, the CDR3 is TGTGCCTGGAGCCTCCCTGGGGTTAACTATGGCTACACCTTC. Translation gives CAWSLPGVNYGYTF. The variable domain in full, with the rest retrieved from reference TRBV30 and TRBJ1-2, is SQTIHQWPATLVQPVGSPLSLECTVEGTSNPNLYWYRQAAGRGLQLLFYSVGIGQISSEVPQNLSASRPQDRQFILSSKKLLLSDSGFYLCAWSLPGVNYGYTFGSGTRLTVV.

Concerning this clone: At one end, the junction sequence differs from germline, possibly due to a read error. The V and J genes are TRBV20-1 and TRBJ2-3; D remains ambiguous. CDR3 length: 11 residues. The germline V gene encodes CDR1 DFQATT and CDR2 SNEGSKA (reference sequence). DNA of the CDR3: TGCAGTGCGAGAGTAGCAGATACGCAGTATTTT. Translating gives CSARVADTQYF.

The rearrangement uses TRBV30 and TRBJ2-7; D not certain. Looked up from germline, CDR1 is GTSNPN and CDR2 is SVGIG (reference sequence). Trimming stripped 5 bases from V and 4 bases from J, with 18 bases between. The CDR3 has 14 amino acids. The CDR3 DNA sequence: TGTGCCTGGGAAAATCAGGTTTTTGGGTACGAGCAGTACTTC. It is translated as CAWENQVFGYEQYF.

The V and J genes are TRBV3-1 (or the pseudogene TRBV3-2) and TRBJ1-1; D uncertain. The CDR3 runs to 14 residues. Germline V lookup: CDR1 LGHDT, CDR2 YNNKEL (reference sequence). With 4 bases removed from V and 1 base from J, the gap between germline ends came to 10 bases. CDR3 loop: CASSRSGTNTEAFF. The CDR3 nucleotides read TGTGCCAGCAGCCGCTCAGGTACGAACACTGAAGCTTTCTTT.

This clone occurred once. The rearrangement links TRBV30 to TRBJ1-1; the D gene is possibly TRBD1 (6 bases). Trimming removed 5 bases at V and 1 base at J, with 23 bases between. CDR3 length: 17 amino acids. Germline V gives CDR1 GTSNPN, CDR2 SVGIG (reference sequence). In DNA, the CDR3 is TGTGCCTGGGGATATAAGGGGGGGAGGAGTACGAACACTGAAGCTTTCTTT. It encodes CAWGYKGGRSTNTEAFF. The full variable domain, rest sourced from reference TRBV30 and TRBJ1-1, is SQTIHQWPATLVQPVGSPLSLECTVEGTSNPNLYWYRQAAGRGLQLLFYSVGIGQISSEVPQNLSASRPQDRQFILSSKKLLLSDSGFYLCAWGYKGGRSTNTEAFFGQGTRLTVV.

The J gene is TRBJ1-1, the V gene TRBV4-3, with D hard to call. Germline V gene sequence: CDR1 LGHNA, CDR2 YSLEER. The CDR3 is 15 amino acids. Trimming shortened V by 0 bases and J by 2 bases, and 10 bases separated the two germline ends. CDR3 nucleotides: TGCGCCAGCAGCCAAGAAGGTGCGCACAACACTGAAGCTTTCTTT. This encodes CASSQEGAHNTEAFF.

V and J are TRBV11-2 and TRBJ2-1; D gene ambiguous. The CDR3 consists of 15 residues. Germline CDR1 SGHAT, CDR2 FQNNGV. Trimming cost V 2 bases and J 6 bases, with 14 bases left between them. As DNA, the CDR3 is TGTGCCAGCAGCTTATCCCCTGGGGTAGGCAATGAGCAGTTCTTC. Translating gives CASSLSPGVGNEQFF.

This chain joins TRBV27 and TRBJ1-1; D not resolved. V shed 1 base and J shed 0 bases, with 9 bases lying between them. CDR1 MNHEY and CDR2 SMNVEV come from the germline V gene (reference sequence). The CDR3 sequence is 15 residues long. The CDR3 here is CASSLLGRMNTEAFF. DNA of the CDR3: TGTGCCAGCAGTTTATTGGGCAGAATGAACACTGAAGCTTTCTTT.

The rearrangement uses TRBV7-2 and TRBJ2-4; D perhaps matches TRBD1 (6 bases). Germline values: CDR1 SGHTA, CDR2 FQGNSA. This CDR3 has 16 residues. With 0 bases removed from V and 3 bases from J, the gap between germline ends came to 12 bases. The CDR3 protein is CASSLAYRAGKNIQYF. Here the CDR3 DNA reads TGTGCCAGCAGCTTAGCCTACAGGGCTGGCAAAAACATTCAGTACTTC.

This sequence joins TRBV2 and TRBJ1-5; D gene ambiguous. This CDR3 has 15 amino acids. The ends were cut back, 6 bases at V and 2 bases at J, with 14 bases in the middle. Germline-derived CDR1 and CDR2 are SNHLY and FYNNEI. Here the CDR3 DNA reads TGTGCCAGCAGACCGGCGGCAGTGGGCAATCAGCCCCAGCATTTT. The encoded protein is CASRPAAVGNQPQHF.

This chain connects TRBV2 to TRBJ1-1; tentative D call: TRBD1 (5 bases). In germline, CDR1 is SNHLY, CDR2 FYNNEI. Trimming stripped 8 bases from V and 5 bases from J, with 18 bases between. The CDR3 totals 14 residues. CDR3 protein: CASSGRSGGTEAFF. For the CDR3, the DNA is TGTGCCAGCTCTGGGAGATCGGGGGGGACTGAAGCTTTCTTT.

This chain links TRBV5-1 with TRBJ1-5; D perhaps matches TRBD1 (6 bases). The CDR3 extends over 13 amino acids. The V end was cut by 5 bases, the J end by 4 bases, with 10 bases between. Germline CDR1 and CDR2: SGHRS and YFSETQ. The CDR3 loop is CASSRDNNQPQHF. The CDR3 DNA reads TGCGCCAGCAGTCGGGACAATAATCAGCCCCAGCATTTT. The variable domain in full, completed from reference TRBV5-1 and TRBJ1-5, reads KAGVTQTPRYLIKTRGQQVTLSCSPISGHRSVSWYQQTPGQGLQFLFEYFSETQRNKGNFPGRFSGRQFSNSRSEMNVSTLELGDSALYLCASSRDNNQPQHFGDGTRLSIL.

The chain combines TRBV27 with TRBJ2-7, with TRBD1 as a possible D gene (5 bases). Trimming removed 1 base at V and 3 bases at J, with 13 bases between. CDR1 MNHEY and CDR2 SMNVEV come from the germline V gene (reference sequence). CDR3 length: 15 amino acids. The CDR3 is CASSLFYRGRYEQYF. The CDR3 DNA sequence: TGTGCCAGCAGTTTATTTTATAGGGGTCGCTACGAGCAGTACTTC.

The DNA for the CDR3 is TGTGCCTCGAGCAGGGTTGGGGGTACTGAAGCTTTCTTT. This encodes CASSRVGGTEAFF. The rearrangement joins TRBV30 to TRBJ1-1; a possible D gene is TRBD1 (5 bases). V dropped 7 bases and J dropped 5 bases, with 17 bases sitting between them. CDR1 and CDR2 from the germline V gene are GTSNPN and SVGIG (reference sequence). The CDR3 is 13 residues long.

This chain joins TRBV30 and TRBJ2-7; D is perhaps TRBD2 (7 bases). From germline, CDR1 is GTSNPN and CDR2 SVGIG (reference sequence). The CDR3 totals 15 residues. Trimming left V 4 bases short and J 3 bases short, with 19 bases between. The chain's CDR3 is CAWNAGGTYLYEQYF. CDR3 nucleotides: TGTGCCTGGAACGCCGGGGGGACATACCTCTACGAGCAGTACTTC.

This clone showed up just once. This sequence joins TRBV5-1 and TRBJ2-7, with D perhaps assigned TRBD1 or TRBD2 (5 bases each). Trimming left V 3 bases short and J 6 bases short, with 19 bases between. Per the germline V gene, CDR1 is SGHRS and CDR2 is YFSETQ. The CDR3 is made up of 15 amino acids. CDR3 coding DNA: TGCGCCAGCAGCTCCGACAACGGGGCGGATCGCGAGCAGTACTTC. As protein: CASSSDNGADREQYF.

The chain couples TRBV27 to TRBJ1-2, with D tentatively TRBD1 (6 bases). The V gene's germline CDR1 is MNHEY and CDR2 SMNVEV (reference sequence). V lost 4 bases, J lost 6 bases, and 18 bases lay in between. The CDR3 is made up of 15 amino acids. The DNA of the CDR3 is TGTGCCAGCAGTTATCTACCAGGGAGGGACAATGGCTACACCTTC. Amino acid sequence: CASSYLPGRDNGYTF.

This sequence joins TRBV7-2 and TRBJ2-3; tentative D call: TRBD2 (7 bases). This CDR3 is built from 15 residues. CDR1 and CDR2 from the germline V gene are SGHTA and FQGNSA. V lost 0 bases to trimming and J lost 4 bases, with 11 bases between them. The CDR3 bases are TGTGCCAGCAGCTTAGCGGGGGAGGGGGCAGATACGCAGTATTTT. It encodes CASSLAGEGADTQYF.

V gene TRBV3-1 (or the pseudogene TRBV3-2) combines with J gene TRBJ2-5; possible D gene TRBD2, 6 bases. From germline, CDR1 is LGHDT and CDR2 YNNKEL (reference sequence). The CDR3 spans 17 residues. V was pared by 4 bases and J by 3 bases, with 21 bases between. CDR3 coding DNA: TGTGCCAGCAGCCCGTTTAAGGCGGCCGGGACTGAAGAGACCCAGTACTTC. Translating gives CASSPFKAAGTEETQYF.

This clone was counted a few times. The chain is built from TRBV6-5 and TRBJ1-1; D is uncertain. V lost 7 bases and J lost 11, with 20 bases in between. The germline V gene has CDR1 MNHEY and CDR2 SVGAGI. The CDR3 is 13 amino acids. The CDR3 reads CASISPGEYQAFF. The CDR3 nucleotides are TGTGCCAGCATTTCGCCTGGGGAGTATCAGGCTTTCTTT.